Here is one T cell receptor beta chain with its context. Its target is not known. Germline CDR1 is DFQATT and CDR2 is SNEGSKA (reference sequence). The CDR3 sequence is 12 residues long. V lost 3 bases and J lost 5; bases outside the gene matches: 4. This specimen belongs to a study of T cell responses to AZD1222 COVID-19 vaccine. Sequenced by immunoSEQ multiplex PCR; TCRdb stores in-frame clones only, minus some. Of 130,000 to 150,000 clones detected, nearly 90% appear once; the ten largest clones hold 5% to 5.5%. Overall study findings and caveats: Nearly half of spike-specific TCRs reportedly go after variant regions that carry no mutations.

This specimen consisted of peripheral blood, obtained 28 days after the second dose of the MenACWY control vaccine. The chain has TRBV20-1 and TRBJ2-7; 7 bases map to TRBD1. The receptor was derived from an adult who received the MenACWY meningococcal vaccine as a control. DNA of the CDR3: TGCAGTGCTAGTGTGCAGGGGGACGAGCAGTACTTC. Translation: CSASVQGDEQYF.